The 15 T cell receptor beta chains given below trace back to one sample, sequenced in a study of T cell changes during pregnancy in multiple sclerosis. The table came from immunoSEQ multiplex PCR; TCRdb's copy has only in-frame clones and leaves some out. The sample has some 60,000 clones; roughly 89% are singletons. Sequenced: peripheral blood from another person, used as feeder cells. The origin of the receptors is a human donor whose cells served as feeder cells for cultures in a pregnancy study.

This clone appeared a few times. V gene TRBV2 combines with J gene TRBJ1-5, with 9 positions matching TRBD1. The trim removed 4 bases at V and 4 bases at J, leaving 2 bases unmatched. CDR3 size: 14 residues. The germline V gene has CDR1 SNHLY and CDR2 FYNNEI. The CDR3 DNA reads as TGTGCCAGCAGTGCCGGACAGGGGAATCAGCCCCAGCATTTT. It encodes CASSAGQGNQPQHF.

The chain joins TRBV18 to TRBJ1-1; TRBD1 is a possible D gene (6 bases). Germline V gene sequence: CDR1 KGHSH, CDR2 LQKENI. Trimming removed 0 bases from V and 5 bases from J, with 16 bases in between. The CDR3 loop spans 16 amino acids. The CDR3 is CASSPPFEGGPTEAFF. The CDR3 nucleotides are TGTGCCAGCTCACCACCGTTCGAGGGGGGCCCTACTGAAGCTTTCTTT. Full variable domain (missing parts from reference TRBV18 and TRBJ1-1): NAGVMQNPRHLVRRRGQEARLRCSPMKGHSHVYWYRQLPEEGLKFMVYLQKENIIDESGMPKERFSAEFPKEGPSILRIQQVVRGDSAAYFCASSPPFEGGPTEAFFGQGTRLTVV.

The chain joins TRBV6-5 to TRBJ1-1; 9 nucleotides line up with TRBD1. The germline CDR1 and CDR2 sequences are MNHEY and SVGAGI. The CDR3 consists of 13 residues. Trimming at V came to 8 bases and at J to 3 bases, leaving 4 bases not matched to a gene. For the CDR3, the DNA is TGTGCCAGCGGACAGGGGCGGGACACTGAAGCTTTCTTT. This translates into CASGQGRDTEAFF.

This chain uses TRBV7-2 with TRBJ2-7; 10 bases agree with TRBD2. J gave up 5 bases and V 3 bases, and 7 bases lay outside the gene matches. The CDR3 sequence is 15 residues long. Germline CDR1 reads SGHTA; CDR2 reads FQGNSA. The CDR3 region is CASSFLGGLADEQYF. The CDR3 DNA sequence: TGTGCCAGCAGCTTTCTAGGCGGACTAGCGGACGAGCAGTACTTC.

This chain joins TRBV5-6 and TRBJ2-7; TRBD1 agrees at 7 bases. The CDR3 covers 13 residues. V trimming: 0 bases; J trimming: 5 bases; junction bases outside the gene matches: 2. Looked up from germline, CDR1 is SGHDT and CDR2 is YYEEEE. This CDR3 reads CASSLAGGDEQYF. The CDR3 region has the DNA TGTGCCAGCAGCTTGGCAGGGGGAGACGAGCAGTACTTC.

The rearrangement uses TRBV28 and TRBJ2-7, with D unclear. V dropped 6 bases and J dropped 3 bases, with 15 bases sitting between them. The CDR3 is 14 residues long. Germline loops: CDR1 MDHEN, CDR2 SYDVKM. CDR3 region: CASSLRPRNYEQYF. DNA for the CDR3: TGTGCCAGCAGCCTTCGCCCGCGGAACTACGAGCAGTACTTC.

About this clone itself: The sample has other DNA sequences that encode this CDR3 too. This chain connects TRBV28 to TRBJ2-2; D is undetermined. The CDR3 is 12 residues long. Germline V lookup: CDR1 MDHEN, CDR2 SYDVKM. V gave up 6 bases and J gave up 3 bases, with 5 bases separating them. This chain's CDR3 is CASSLYTGELFF. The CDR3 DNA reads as TGTGCCAGCAGCCTATACACCGGGGAGCTGTTTTTT.

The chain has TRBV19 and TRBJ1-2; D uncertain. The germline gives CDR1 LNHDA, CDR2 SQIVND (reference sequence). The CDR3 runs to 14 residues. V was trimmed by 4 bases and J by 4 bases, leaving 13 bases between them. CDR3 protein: CASSTRGGPYGYTF. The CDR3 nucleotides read TGTGCCAGTAGTACCCGGGGAGGCCCCTATGGCTACACCTTC.

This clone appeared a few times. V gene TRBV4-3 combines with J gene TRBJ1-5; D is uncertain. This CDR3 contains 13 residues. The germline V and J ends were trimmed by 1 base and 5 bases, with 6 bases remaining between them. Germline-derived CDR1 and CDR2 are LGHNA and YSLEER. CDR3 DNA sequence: TGCGCCAGCAGCCAAGGTCATTATCAGCCCCAGCATTTT. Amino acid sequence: CASSQGHYQPQHF.

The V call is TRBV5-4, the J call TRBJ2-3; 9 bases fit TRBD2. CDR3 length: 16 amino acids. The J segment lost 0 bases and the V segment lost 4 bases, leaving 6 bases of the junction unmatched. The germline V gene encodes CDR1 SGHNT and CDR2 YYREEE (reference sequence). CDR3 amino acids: CASSPMTSGSTDTQYF. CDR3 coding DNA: TGTGCCAGCAGCCCTATGACTAGCGGTAGCACAGATACGCAGTATTTT.

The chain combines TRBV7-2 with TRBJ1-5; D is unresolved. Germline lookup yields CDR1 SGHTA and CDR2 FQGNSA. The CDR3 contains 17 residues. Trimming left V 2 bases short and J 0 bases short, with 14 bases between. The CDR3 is CASSLLWSGNSNQPQHF. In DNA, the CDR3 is TGTGCCAGCAGCTTACTATGGTCGGGTAATAGCAATCAGCCCCAGCATTTT.

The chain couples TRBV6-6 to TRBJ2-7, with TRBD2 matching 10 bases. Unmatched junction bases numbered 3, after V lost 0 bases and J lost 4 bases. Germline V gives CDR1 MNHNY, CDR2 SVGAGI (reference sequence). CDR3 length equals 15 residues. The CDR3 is CASSYSPSGSYEQYF. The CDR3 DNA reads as TGTGCCAGCAGTTACTCGCCTAGCGGGAGTTACGAGCAGTACTTC.

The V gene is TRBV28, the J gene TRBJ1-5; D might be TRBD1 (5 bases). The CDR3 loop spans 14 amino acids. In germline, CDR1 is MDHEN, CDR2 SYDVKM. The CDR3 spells CGATGQMSNQPQHF. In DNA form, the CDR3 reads TGTGGGGCTACAGGCCAAATGAGCAATCAGCCCCAGCATTTT.

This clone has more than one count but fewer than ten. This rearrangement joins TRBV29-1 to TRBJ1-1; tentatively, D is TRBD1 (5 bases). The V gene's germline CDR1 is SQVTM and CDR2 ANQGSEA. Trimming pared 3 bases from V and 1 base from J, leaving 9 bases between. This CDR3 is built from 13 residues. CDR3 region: CSVEEGRNTEAFF. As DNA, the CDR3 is TGCAGCGTTGAGGAGGGGAGGAACACTGAAGCTTTCTTT.

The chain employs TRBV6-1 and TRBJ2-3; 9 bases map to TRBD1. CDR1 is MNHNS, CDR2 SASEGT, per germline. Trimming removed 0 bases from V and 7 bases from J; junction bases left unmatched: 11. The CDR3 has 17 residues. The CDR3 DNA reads TGTGCCAGCAGTGAAGCCCCTTACAGGGGGCGCGAAAATACGCAGTATTTT. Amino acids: CASSEAPYRGRENTQYF.